The 31 T cell receptor beta chains reported below all come from one sample, sequenced in a study of T cells in tuberculosis. Here immunoSEQ multiplex PCR was the method, and the copy in TCRdb shows in-frame clones only, minus some. This sample has about 29,000 clones, with approximately 95% found just once. Input material: PBMCs. These TCRs come from a donor between 10 and 35 years old with latent tuberculosis or without tuberculosis infection.

This clone was seen just once. This chain joins TRBV19 and TRBJ1-1, with a weak D call TRBD1 (5 bases). The germline V gene has CDR1 LNHDA and CDR2 SQIVND (reference sequence). The V end was cut by 7 bases, the J end by 4 bases, with 19 bases between. This CDR3 has 15 residues. CDR3 protein: CASIPHGGEITEAFF. CDR3 coding DNA: TGTGCCAGTATACCCCACGGGGGGGAGATCACTGAAGCTTTCTTT.

This clone occurred a few times. The J gene is TRBJ2-7, the V gene TRBV4-2; 8 bases are shared with TRBD2. The CDR3 totals 14 residues. From germline, CDR1 is LGHNA and CDR2 YNFKEQ. Losses at the gene ends were 4 bases for V and 5 bases for J; bases not matched to a gene: 7. CDR3 loop: CASSPSGSFHEQYF. CDR3 bases: TGTGCCAGCAGCCCAAGCGGGAGTTTCCACGAGCAGTACTTC.

CDR3 region: CASSPTPGQVNYGYTF. CDR3 DNA: TGTGCCAGCAGCCCGACACCGGGACAGGTTAACTATGGCTACACCTTC. The chain employs TRBV5-5 and TRBJ1-2; 8 nucleotides line up with TRBD1. The V segment lost 4 bases and the J segment 1 base; nucleotides outside the gene matches: 9. Germline V CDR1 and CDR2: SGHKS, YYEKEE (reference sequence). The CDR3 loop spans 16 amino acids.

This chain links TRBV10-2 with TRBJ2-7, with D possibly being TRBD2 (5 bases). V lost 8 bases and J 7 bases, leaving 15 bases between the germline ends. This CDR3 contains 12 residues. Germline V gene data show CDR1 as WSHSY and CDR2 as SAAADI. The CDR3 reads CASGSYGGEQYF. The CDR3 nucleotides are TGCGCCAGCGGTAGCTACGGCGGGGAGCAGTACTTC.

The chain employs TRBV4-1 and TRBJ1-1; D is perhaps TRBD1 (6 bases). V was clipped by 4 bases and J by 11 bases, with 20 bases between them. The length of the CDR3 is 14 residues. CDR1 is MGHRA and CDR2 is YSYEKL in the germline V gene. The CDR3 here is CASSPTIGRTEAFF. CDR3 nucleotide sequence: TGCGCCAGCAGCCCGACTATAGGACGGACAGAGGCTTTCTTT.

The chain couples TRBV27 to TRBJ1-2; 7 positions agree with TRBD1. CDR3 length equals 15 residues. CDR1 and CDR2 from the germline V gene are MNHEY and SMNVEV (reference sequence). J was trimmed by 7 bases and V by 2 bases; bases with no gene match: 10. The CDR3 DNA reads as TGTGCCAGCAGTTTAGAGGGCAGGGGGGTTGGTGGCTACACCTTC. Its protein is CASSLEGRGVGGYTF.

The V gene is TRBV10-3, the J gene TRBJ2-7; 9 nucleotides align to TRBD1. V gave up 0 bases and J gave up 4 bases; unmatched junction bases: 13. CDR1 and CDR2 from the germline V gene are ENHRY and SYGVKD. This CDR3 has 18 residues. The CDR3 region is CAISESTYSTGGPYEQYF. The CDR3 DNA is TGTGCCATCAGTGAGTCCACCTATAGTACAGGGGGCCCTTACGAGCAGTACTTC.

A word on this clone: One end of the junction is discordant with germline, which a read error may explain. This chain links TRBV5-1 with TRBJ2-3; 10 bases align to TRBD2. The length of the CDR3 is 13 residues. Germline lookup yields CDR1 SGHRS and CDR2 YFSETQ. The CDR3 DNA reads as TGCGCCAGCAGCTTGGCCTTAGGGACTAGCGCTACTTTT. Its translation: CASSLALGTSATF.

The chain couples TRBV28 to TRBJ2-3; D gene ambiguous. The CDR3 covers 15 residues. The germline CDR1 and CDR2 sequences are MDHEN and SYDVKM. Trimming pared 1 base from V and 0 bases from J, leaving 8 bases between. The CDR3 reads CASSLSAASTDTQYF. Written as DNA, the CDR3 is TGTGCCAGCAGTTTATCTGCGGCTAGCACAGATACGCAGTATTTT.

The genes are TRBV27 and TRBJ2-7; a weak D match, TRBD1 (6 bases). This CDR3 comprises 13 residues. CDR1 is MNHEY, CDR2 SMNVEV, per germline (reference sequence). Trimming pared 4 bases from V and 2 bases from J, leaving 9 bases between. As DNA, the CDR3 is TGTGCCAGCAGTTGGGGGACAACCTACGAGCAGTACTTC. Translating it yields CASSWGTTYEQYF.

The chain uses TRBV10-3 and TRBJ1-5, with TRBD1 matching over 8 bases. The CDR3 length is 12 residues. Germline CDR1 reads ENHRY; CDR2 reads SYGVKD. V dropped 10 bases and J dropped 2; count of bases not matched to a gene: 1. For the CDR3, the DNA is TGTGCCACGGGACAGGGCAATCAGCCCCAGCATTTT. Translating it yields CATGQGNQPQHF.

This clone was observed a single time. This rearrangement joins TRBV9 to TRBJ2-7; 7 bases are shared with TRBD1. V was clipped by 3 bases and J by 0 bases; unmatched bases: 3. The CDR3 length is 14 residues. The germline CDR1 and CDR2 sequences are SGDLS and YYNGEE. In DNA form, the CDR3 reads TGTGCCAGCAGCGCCGGGACAGACTCCTACGAGCAGTACTTC. This gives the protein CASSAGTDSYEQYF.

The chain couples TRBV14 to TRBJ1-1; D not resolved. Trimming shortened V by 0 bases and J by 1 base, and 6 bases separated the two germline ends. This CDR3 region has 14 residues. CDR1 SGHDN and CDR2 FVKESK come from the germline V gene. CDR3 residues: CASSQESRNTEAFF. In DNA form, the CDR3 reads TGTGCCAGCAGCCAAGAATCCAGGAACACTGAAGCTTTCTTT.

This rearrangement joins TRBV5-1 to TRBJ2-3; D is unclear. The CDR3 sequence is 18 residues long. Germline V gives CDR1 SGHRS, CDR2 YFSETQ. V lost 0 bases and J lost 1, with 18 bases in between. The CDR3, as DNA: TGCGCCAGCAGCTTGGTCCTTAGAGCCCAAGGAGGCACAGATACGCAGTATTTT. Its translation is CASSLVLRAQGGTDTQYF.

The chain couples TRBV7-2 to TRBJ1-1, with D perhaps matching TRBD1 (6 bases). This CDR3 has 13 residues. From germline, CDR1 is SGHTA and CDR2 FQGNSA. V was cut by 8 bases and J by 1 base, with 11 bases left in between. This CDR3 reads CASGTRKNTEAFF. Written as DNA, the CDR3 is TGTGCCAGCGGGACAAGAAAGAACACTGAAGCTTTCTTT.

This chain joins TRBV4-1 and TRBJ2-1, with TRBD2 identical over 12 bases. From germline, CDR1 is MGHRA and CDR2 YSYEKL. V dropped 3 bases and J dropped 6; count of bases not matched to a gene: 12. The CDR3 length is 18 residues. Here the CDR3 reads CASSQLAGGPIRSNEQFF. DNA of the CDR3: TGCGCCAGCAGCCAGCTAGCGGGGGGGCCGATAAGAAGCAATGAGCAGTTCTTC.

The chain is built from TRBV27 and TRBJ2-7; 9 bases agree with TRBD1. This CDR3 has 14 residues. CDR1 MNHEY and CDR2 SMNVEV come from the germline V gene (reference sequence). The V gene end was trimmed by 6 bases and the J gene end by 5 bases; junction bases not matched to a gene: 8. This CDR3 reads CASRAQGALHEQYF. Written as DNA, the CDR3 is TGTGCCAGCAGAGCACAGGGGGCGCTCCACGAGCAGTACTTC.

The chain is built from TRBV4-3 and TRBJ2-1; D is undetermined. Germline V CDR1 and CDR2: LGHNA, YSLEER. Trimming took 0 bases from V and 5 from J, leaving 11 bases between them. This CDR3 contains 15 residues. CDR3 residues: CASSQDHQSHNEQFF. Written as DNA, the CDR3 is TGCGCCAGCAGCCAAGATCATCAGTCCCACAATGAGCAGTTCTTC.

V usage is TRBV10-3 and J usage is TRBJ2-1; D may be TRBD1 (6 bases). V was trimmed by 2 bases and J by 9 bases, leaving 14 bases between them. The CDR3 contains 14 residues. The germline CDR1 and CDR2 sequences are ENHRY and SYGVKD. The CDR3 loop is CAISEVHRVGEQFF. DNA of the CDR3: TGTGCCATCAGTGAGGTACACAGGGTGGGTGAGCAGTTCTTC.

The CDR3 DNA reads TGCGCCAGCAGCGCAGGTCTAGCGGGGGGTCTTTACGATGAGCAGTTCTTC. This gives the protein CASSAGLAGGLYDEQFF. The V gene is TRBV5-1, the J gene TRBJ2-1; 11 bases agree with TRBD2. J was trimmed by 8 bases and V by 4 bases; bases with no gene match: 14. This CDR3 contains 17 residues. CDR1 and CDR2 (germline): SGHRS, YFSETQ.

The chain combines TRBV19 with TRBJ2-7, with D uncertain. CDR3 length equals 14 residues. Per the germline V gene, CDR1 is LNHDA and CDR2 is SQIVND (reference sequence). The germline V and J ends were trimmed by 5 bases and 0 bases, with 11 bases remaining between them. The CDR3 here is CASSPTDFSYEQYF. CDR3 DNA: TGTGCCAGTAGTCCGACCGACTTCTCCTACGAGCAGTACTTC.

The genes are TRBV10-3 and TRBJ1-5; 7 bases map to TRBD1. The length of the CDR3 is 16 residues. V lost 3 bases to trimming and J lost 0 bases; unmatched junction nucleotides: 5. The germline gives CDR1 ENHRY, CDR2 SYGVKD. The CDR3 nucleotides read TGTGCCATCAGTGATCCACAGGGGTCTAGCAATCAGCCCCAGCATTTT. Its translation: CAISDPQGSSNQPQHF.

The CDR3 sequence is CASSPSWAGGFSSYNEQFF. For the CDR3, the DNA is TGTGCCAGCAGCCCATCCTGGGCGGGGGGGTTTTCCTCCTACAATGAGCAGTTCTTC. The chain has TRBV7-9 and TRBJ2-1; 9 bases match TRBD2. The V gene's germline CDR1 is SEHNR and CDR2 FQNEAQ (reference sequence). Trimming took 5 bases from V and 0 from J; bases not matched to a gene: 14. This CDR3 has 19 residues.

By share of the sample, this clone is medium-sized. The genes are TRBV10-3 and TRBJ1-1, with TRBD1 identical over 10 bases. J lost 5 bases, V lost 3 bases, and 3 bases had no gene match. This CDR3 has 14 amino acids. Per germline, CDR1 ENHRY and CDR2 SYGVKD. The DNA for the CDR3 is TGTGCCATCAGTGACAGGACAGGGGGAACTGAAGCTTTCTTT. This gives the protein CAISDRTGGTEAFF.

The chain joins TRBV28 to TRBJ2-3, with D uncertain. Trimming took 5 bases from V and 0 from J, leaving 15 bases between them. This CDR3 is built from 16 residues. Looked up from germline, CDR1 is MDHEN and CDR2 is SYDVKM. The CDR3 is CASSMHARTSTDTQYF. The CDR3 DNA sequence: TGTGCCAGCAGTATGCACGCCCGAACTAGCACAGATACGCAGTATTTT.

This clone has just a few counts. This chain connects TRBV19 to TRBJ1-1; 7 positions match TRBD1. Trimming removed 9 bases from V and 4 bases from J; junction bases left unmatched: 11. The CDR3 spans 14 residues. The germline gives CDR1 LNHDA, CDR2 SQIVND (reference sequence). Here the CDR3 reads CASRQGQGSTEAFF. CDR3 sequence (DNA): TGTGCCAGCCGACAGGGTCAAGGGAGCACTGAAGCTTTCTTT.

This chain uses TRBV2 with TRBJ2-3, with 11 bases aligning to TRBD2. J lost 3 bases, V lost 5 bases, and 1 base had no gene match. The CDR3 is 14 residues long. CDR1 and CDR2 from the germline V gene are SNHLY and FYNNEI. CDR3 in amino acids: CASSRLAGTDTQYF. Written as DNA, the CDR3 is TGTGCCAGCAGTCGACTAGCGGGAACAGATACGCAGTATTTT.

CDR3 in amino acids: CASSQVSRGEGRGNEQFF. The CDR3 DNA follows: TGCGCCAGCAGCCAAGTTTCGAGAGGTGAGGGGAGGGGGAATGAGCAGTTCTTC. The chain has TRBV4-1 and TRBJ2-1, with D possibly matching TRBD2 (7 bases). The V end lost 1 base, the J end lost 7 bases, and 23 bases lay between the germline ends. Per the germline V gene, CDR1 is MGHRA and CDR2 is YSYEKL. The CDR3 loop spans 18 amino acids.

The J gene is TRBJ2-7, the V gene TRBV2; D remains ambiguous. V dropped 7 bases and J dropped 0 bases, with 13 bases sitting between them. The CDR3 has 14 amino acids. Germline V gene data show CDR1 as SNHLY and CDR2 as FYNNEI. This CDR3 is CASNELDLSYEQYF. In nucleotides, the CDR3 is TGTGCCAGCAACGAGCTAGATCTCTCCTACGAGCAGTACTTC.

This clone was counted once. The rearrangement links TRBV9 to TRBJ1-6, with no clear D. CDR1 is SGDLS and CDR2 is YYNGEE in the germline V gene. Between the trimmed V and J ends, which lost 1 base and 7 bases, there was a span of 9 bases. The CDR3 length is 14 residues. The CDR3 is CASSVKHENSPLHF. In DNA form, the CDR3 reads TGTGCCAGCAGCGTAAAGCACGAGAATTCACCCCTCCACTTT.

The chain uses TRBV5-5 and TRBJ2-7; TRBD1 matches at 8 bases. V lost 1 base to trimming and J lost 3 bases; unmatched junction nucleotides: 6. The CDR3 consists of 15 residues. From germline, CDR1 is SGHKS and CDR2 YYEKEE (reference sequence). The CDR3 region is CASSLLWTGYYEQYF. As DNA, the CDR3 is TGTGCCAGCAGCTTGCTCTGGACAGGGTACTACGAGCAGTACTTC.